A selection of T cell receptor beta chains follows, all from one sample in a study of blood T cell repertoires in COVID-19. Here immunoSEQ multiplex PCR was the method, and the copy in TCRdb shows in-frame clones only, minus some. The sample has about 160,000 clones; roughly 91% are singletons. Sequencing was performed on peripheral blood. The receptors originated from a woman aged 50 to 65 with acute or convalescent COVID-19. Each CDR3 is given with its conserved first and last residue.

TRBV19,CASSIRGTPAYNEQFF
TRBV10-3,CAISVKDRLNEEQFF
TRBV6-1,CASSESQGAFPLYGYTF
TRBV11-3,CASRPTSGGQETQYF
TRBV27,CASSPLYRGSNTGELFF
TRBV23-1,CASRTGPVSPLHF
TRBV6-1,CASSELAGATYEQYF
TRBV5-8,CASSPLRGGTYGYTF
TRBV27,CASRGAMGQETQYF
TRBV7-7,CASSPVPNTEAFF
TRBV7-2,CASSSVGQGIYEQYF
TRBV5-5,CASSTGQGVSSGNTIYF
TRBV28,CASSPQGNTEAFF
TRBV19,CASSITGTYYNEQFF
TRBV5-4,CASSSQTGQVGANVLTF
TRBV7-8,CASSLMGTGVSYEQYF
TRBV7-2,CASSLELAGGASYNEQFF
TRBV4-1,CASSPLTRGVEAFF
TRBV7-2,CASSTRQTVVYGYTF
TRBV10-1,CARSGDATWSTEAFF
TRBV5-8,CASSWDRQRGNQPQHF
TRBV6-5,CASRHNRGSGNTIYF
TRBV28,CASSLSLYGYTF
TRBV6-5,CASTYGGVNTEAFF
TRBV11-1,CASSLQNGGNTIYF